The 30 T cell receptor beta chains in this list originate from one sample, sequenced in a study of blood T cell repertoires in COVID-19. The table came from immunoSEQ multiplex PCR; TCRdb's copy has only in-frame clones and leaves some out. The table shows 250,000 to 350,000 clones, with approximately 87% occurring only once. Specimen: peripheral blood. These receptors were taken from a woman aged 45-60 years with active or convalescent COVID-19.

DNA for the CDR3: TGTGCCAGCAGCTTAATCTTCAGGACTAGCGGGGGCCCTACCTACGAGCAGTACTTC. This gives the protein CASSLIFRTSGGPTYEQYF. The chain combines TRBV5-6 with TRBJ2-7; 13 nucleotides match TRBD2. The junction had 13 bases not matched to a gene; V was cut back by 2 bases and J by 2 bases. The CDR3 runs 19 residues. The germline V gene has CDR1 SGHDT and CDR2 YYEEEE.

The chain is built from TRBV18 and TRBJ2-2; D is undetermined. Trimming shortened V by 3 bases and J by 0 bases, and 11 bases separated the two germline ends. Per the germline V gene, CDR1 is KGHSH and CDR2 is LQKENI. CDR3 length: 16 residues. The CDR3 sequence is CASSPLELANTGELFF. The CDR3 nucleotides read TGTGCCAGCTCACCCTTGGAGCTTGCGAACACCGGGGAGCTGTTTTTT.

For this clone: One junction end disagrees with the germline gene, perhaps due to a read error. V usage is TRBV29-1 and J usage is TRBJ1-4; possible D gene TRBD1, 6 bases. The CDR3 is 12 amino acids. Germline values: CDR1 SQVTM, CDR2 ANQGSEA. The CDR3 is CSVARGEAGNVF. The CDR3 region has the DNA TGCAGCGTCGCCAGGGGAGAGGCAGGGAATGTTTTT.

This chain connects TRBV18 to TRBJ2-2; 12 bases are a match to TRBD1. The CDR3 runs to 18 residues. Germline trimming cut 3 bases from V and 1 base from J; bases unmatched to any gene: 6. Per the germline V gene, CDR1 is KGHSH and CDR2 is LQKENI. CDR3 DNA: TGTGCCAGCTCACCCATCCGGGACAGGGGGCGGAACACCGGGGAGCTGTTTTTT. The encoded protein is CASSPIRDRGRNTGELFF.

The V call is TRBV5-1, the J call TRBJ2-1, with 11 bases fitting TRBD1. This CDR3 has 16 residues. V lost 5 bases and J lost 8; bases outside the gene matches: 12. The germline V gene has CDR1 SGHRS and CDR2 YFSETQ. CDR3 protein: CASSRKPGQGVYEQFF. For the CDR3, the DNA is TGCGCCAGCAGTCGCAAACCGGGACAGGGGGTTTATGAGCAGTTCTTC.

A few counts support this clone. V and J are TRBV27 and TRBJ2-1; D is undetermined. Germline V CDR1 and CDR2: MNHEY, SMNVEV (reference sequence). The CDR3 totals 17 residues. Trimming took off 0 bases at V and 0 bases at J, with 12 bases between the two ends. CDR3 DNA sequence: TGTGCCAGCAGTTTATCTAACTTGTTAAGCTCCTACAATGAGCAGTTCTTC. This sequence encodes CASSLSNLLSSYNEQFF.

This chain connects TRBV5-1 to TRBJ1-2; TRBD1 matches 11 bases. The CDR3 is made up of 16 amino acids. V trimming: 4 bases; J trimming: 4 bases; junction bases outside the gene matches: 9. CDR1 SGHRS and CDR2 YFSETQ come from the germline V gene. The CDR3 DNA reads as TGCGCCAGCAGCGGGTCCGGGACAGGGGGAAGCTATGGCTACACCTTC. This gives the protein CASSGSGTGGSYGYTF.

This chain links TRBV6-2 or TRBV6-3 with TRBJ1-1; D is perhaps TRBD1 (5 bases). There are 14 residues in the CDR3. Germline V gene sequence: CDR1 MNHEY, CDR2 SVGEGT. Trimming removed 0 bases from V and 2 bases from J, with 7 bases in between. The CDR3 region has the DNA TGTGCCAGCAGTTACTCAGGGGATAACACTGAAGCTTTCTTT. It codes for CASSYSGDNTEAFF.

The chain uses TRBV5-1 and TRBJ2-3; 12 bases are a match to TRBD2. With 5 bases clipped from V and 6 bases from J, the junction kept 7 bases outside the gene matches. The CDR3 consists of 15 residues. Per the germline V gene, CDR1 is SGHRS and CDR2 is YFSETQ. The chain's CDR3 is CASSFGTSGWDTQYF. CDR3 sequence (DNA): TGCGCCAGCAGTTTTGGGACTAGCGGGTGGGATACGCAGTATTTT.

The chain combines TRBV7-3 with TRBJ2-3; 8 positions match TRBD2. From germline, CDR1 is SGHTA and CDR2 FQGTGA. The J segment lost 1 base and the V segment lost 1 base, leaving 1 base of the junction unmatched. The CDR3 totals 15 residues. CDR3 coding DNA: TGTGCCAGCAGCTTAAATAGCGGGGGCACAGATACGCAGTATTTT. It specifies CASSLNSGGTDTQYF.

The J gene is TRBJ2-3, the V gene TRBV6-2 or TRBV6-3; TRBD2 is a possible D gene (6 bases). Germline lookup yields CDR1 MNHEY and CDR2 SVGEGT. This CDR3 has 15 residues. The V end was cut by 6 bases, the J end by 4 bases, with 17 bases between. DNA of the CDR3: TGTGCCAGCAGCCAACTTGCCCCGGGGGCAGATACGCAGTATTTT. It encodes CASSQLAPGADTQYF.

In nucleotides, the CDR3 is TGTGCCAGCAGCTCACAGGGAGCGGACTATGGCTACACCTTC. Encoded protein: CASSSQGADYGYTF. The rearrangement links TRBV7-3 to TRBJ1-2; D might be TRBD1 (6 bases). Germline V lookup: CDR1 SGHTA, CDR2 FQGTGA. The CDR3 covers 14 residues. With 4 bases removed from V and 3 bases from J, the gap between germline ends came to 12 bases.

This clone showed up just a few times. CDR3: CASSRGTSGYTF. The CDR3 DNA sequence: TGTGCCAGCAGCCGAGGGACATCCGGCTACACCTTC. The rearrangement uses TRBV5-6 and TRBJ1-2; TRBD1 might be the D (6 bases). V lost 4 bases, J lost 8 bases, and 12 bases lay in between. The germline CDR1 and CDR2 sequences are SGHDT and YYEEEE. The CDR3 runs to 12 residues.

The chain employs TRBV4-1 and TRBJ1-5; maybe TRBD1 (6 bases). Trimming pared 1 base from V and 8 bases from J, leaving 15 bases between. The germline V gene encodes CDR1 MGHRA and CDR2 YSYEKL. The CDR3 contains 15 residues. CDR3 residues: CASSQVGGAGEPQHF. DNA of the CDR3: TGCGCCAGCAGCCAAGTTGGGGGGGCAGGGGAGCCCCAGCATTTT.

This chain links TRBV11-2 with TRBJ2-7, with 9 positions matching TRBD1. CDR1 is SGHAT and CDR2 is FQNNGV in the germline V gene. The trim removed 1 base at V and 1 base at J, leaving 2 bases unmatched. CDR3 length: 15 amino acids. The CDR3 is CASSLGTGESYEQYF. CDR3 sequence (DNA): TGTGCCAGCAGCTTAGGGACAGGGGAATCCTACGAGCAGTACTTC.

The J gene is TRBJ1-3, the V gene TRBV5-1; TRBD1 matches 9 bases. This CDR3 spans 16 amino acids. V lost 4 bases and J lost 0; bases outside the gene matches: 5. Germline V gene sequence: CDR1 SGHRS, CDR2 YFSETQ. The CDR3 bases are TGCGCCAGCAGCACTGGGACAGGGACCTCTGGAAACACCATATATTTT. Its protein is CASSTGTGTSGNTIYF.

The chain is built from TRBV18 and TRBJ2-7; a weak D match, TRBD1 (7 bases). Trimming took off 2 bases at V and 4 bases at J, with 9 bases between the two ends. The CDR3 length is 13 residues. Looked up from germline, CDR1 is KGHSH and CDR2 is LQKENI. The CDR3 sequence is CASSPAGGYEQYF. The CDR3 DNA follows: TGTGCCAGCTCACCAGCAGGGGGGTACGAGCAGTACTTC.

The chain combines TRBV19 with TRBJ2-2; a weak D match, TRBD2 (6 bases). This CDR3 has 17 residues. Germline assignment: CDR1 LNHDA and CDR2 SQIVND (reference sequence). Trimming removed 6 bases from V and 5 bases from J, with 22 bases in between. The CDR3 region has the DNA TGTGCCAGTAGGCTGCGCTCGGGAGTAAAAAGAACCGGGGAGCTGTTTTTT. Amino acids: CASRLRSGVKRTGELFF.

The rearrangement links TRBV7-9 to TRBJ2-7; 7 bases are shared with TRBD2. The V segment lost 4 bases and the J segment 2 bases; nucleotides outside the gene matches: 11. Per germline, CDR1 SEHNR and CDR2 FQNEAQ (reference sequence). The CDR3 covers 16 residues. CDR3 amino acids: CASSSNTLAVTYEQYF. The CDR3 DNA reads TGTGCCAGCAGCTCAAACACTCTAGCGGTAACCTACGAGCAGTACTTC.

This clone was found a few times. V and J are TRBV14 and TRBJ1-1; D possibly corresponds to TRBD1 (6 bases). V lost 0 bases and J lost 0, with 20 bases in between. Germline CDR1 reads SGHDN; CDR2 reads FVKESK. The CDR3 is made up of 19 amino acids. CDR3 DNA sequence: TGTGCCAGCAGCCAAGATTTTCGGACAGAGAGTTTCATGAACACTGAAGCTTTCTTT. Residues: CASSQDFRTESFMNTEAFF. Full variable domain (outside the CDR3, taken from reference TRBV14 and TRBJ1-1): EAGVTQFPSHSVIEKGQTVTLRCDPISGHDNLYWYRRVMGKEIKFLLHFVKESKQDESGMPNNRFLAERTGGTYSTLKVQPAELEDSGVYFCASSQDFRTESFMNTEAFFGQGTRLTVV.

The chain joins TRBV5-6 to TRBJ2-7, with D hard to call. The CDR3 spans 16 residues. Trimming pared 1 base from V and 0 bases from J, leaving 14 bases between. Germline lookup yields CDR1 SGHDT and CDR2 YYEEEE. In DNA, the CDR3 is TGTGCCAGCAGCTTGATTGCTGCGGCCCTCTCCTACGAGCAGTACTTC. Translated: CASSLIAAALSYEQYF.

The CDR3 bases are TGCGCCAGCAGAGGGACAGGGTGGACCGACACTGAAGCTTTCTTT. The encoded protein is CASRGTGWTDTEAFF. The V call is TRBV4-1, the J call TRBJ1-1; 9 bases are a match to TRBD1. V lost 6 bases and J lost 3; bases outside the gene matches: 8. This CDR3 contains 15 residues. The germline V gene encodes CDR1 MGHRA and CDR2 YSYEKL.

The chain is built from TRBV4-3 and TRBJ2-7; D ambiguous. Germline CDR1 reads LGHNA; CDR2 reads YSLEER. Trimming removed 0 bases from V and 1 base from J, with 10 bases in between. The length of the CDR3 is 15 residues. In DNA form, the CDR3 reads TGCGCCAGCAGCCAAGATTTTCCCAGTTCCTACGAGCAGTACTTC. It specifies CASSQDFPSSYEQYF.

The chain links TRBV6-2 or TRBV6-3 to TRBJ2-2; TRBD2 agrees at 13 bases. V shed 7 bases, J shed 3 bases, and the junction held 14 bases outside the gene matches. The CDR3 extends over 19 amino acids. Germline CDR1 is MNHEY and CDR2 is SVGEGT. In DNA, the CDR3 is TGTGCCAGCAACCCGGGACTAGCGGGGTTCAAGAAGGACACCGGGGAGCTGTTTTTT. Its translation is CASNPGLAGFKKDTGELFF.

This clone was counted once. The chain joins TRBV4-1 to TRBJ2-3; 12 nucleotides agree with TRBD2. After removal of 6 bases from V and 2 bases from J, the junction contained 9 bases not matched to a gene. This CDR3 has 17 amino acids. Per the germline V gene, CDR1 is MGHRA and CDR2 is YSYEKL. The CDR3 region has the DNA TGCGCCAGCAGACGACTAGCGGGGGAACTCTACACAGATACGCAGTATTTT. It is translated as CASRRLAGELYTDTQYF.

CDR3 protein: CASSLGTGSSGNTIYF. The DNA of the CDR3 is TGTGCCAGTAGTTTAGGGACAGGCTCCTCTGGAAACACCATATATTTT. V usage is TRBV19 and J usage is TRBJ1-3, with TRBD1 matching 8 bases. Germline lookup yields CDR1 LNHDA and CDR2 SQIVND (reference sequence). The CDR3 consists of 16 residues. Unmatched junction bases numbered 6, after V lost 5 bases and J lost 0 bases.

V usage is TRBV7-2 and J usage is TRBJ1-2, with no clear D. Germline-derived CDR1 and CDR2 are SGHTA and FQGNSA. Trimming took off 3 bases at V and 2 bases at J, with 16 bases between the two ends. The CDR3 length is 16 residues. CDR3 DNA sequence: TGTGCCAGCAGCTTGGTATCCCGGGTCCTCAACTATGGCTACACCTTC. This sequence encodes CASSLVSRVLNYGYTF.

This clone turned up a few times. An end of the junction does not agree with germline; a read error may underlie this. This chain links TRBV6-5 with TRBJ1-2; 8 nucleotides match TRBD1. Germline CDR1 and CDR2: MNHEY and SVGAGI. The CDR3 covers 14 residues. This chain's CDR3 is CASSDSGGDGGYTF. In DNA form, the CDR3 reads TGTGCCAGCAGTGACTCAGGGGGCGATGGAGGCTACACCTTC.

This chain connects TRBV27 to TRBJ2-1, with 7 bases that match TRBD1. The CDR3 covers 15 residues. V was pared by 6 bases and J by 5 bases, with 10 bases of the junction left unmatched. Per germline, CDR1 MNHEY and CDR2 SMNVEV (reference sequence). The CDR3 bases are TGTGCCAGCAGCTACGGGACAGTTCCCCACAATGAGCAGTTCTTC. Translation gives CASSYGTVPHNEQFF.

V and J are TRBV19 and TRBJ1-3; D gene ambiguous. V lost 6 bases and J lost 3, with 12 bases in between. Per germline, CDR1 LNHDA and CDR2 SQIVND (reference sequence). This CDR3 is 14 amino acids long. The CDR3 loop reads CASSHHGVGNTIYF. CDR3 nucleotides: TGTGCCAGTAGCCACCACGGGGTTGGAAACACCATATATTTT.